This record concerns one TCR beta chain sequence. Its target is not known. V dropped 3 bases and J dropped 0 bases, with 12 bases sitting between them. The CDR3 has 16 amino acids. CDR1 is GTSNPN and CDR2 is SVGIG in the germline V gene (reference sequence). The data are from a study of STAT3 mutations in large granular lymphocyte leukemia. Study-level results: In T-cell large granular lymphocyte leukemia, about half of patients showed multiple immunodominant subclonotypes.

Clones were sequenced by immunoSEQ multiplex PCR, and TCRdb holds only the in-frame ones, with some missing. Among 20,000 to 30,000 clones listed, approximately 94% were seen once. The chain carries TRBV30 and TRBJ1-6, with no clear D. Sequenced: peripheral blood mononuclear cells. This receptor was identified in a man in his forties with T-cell large granular lymphocyte leukemia. Some clones in this sample may be carry-over from other donors' samples. CDR3 sequence reads: CAWSLPDRSYNSPLHF. In nucleotides, the CDR3 is TGTGCCTGGAGCCTCCCGGACCGCTCCTATAATTCACCCCTCCACTTT.